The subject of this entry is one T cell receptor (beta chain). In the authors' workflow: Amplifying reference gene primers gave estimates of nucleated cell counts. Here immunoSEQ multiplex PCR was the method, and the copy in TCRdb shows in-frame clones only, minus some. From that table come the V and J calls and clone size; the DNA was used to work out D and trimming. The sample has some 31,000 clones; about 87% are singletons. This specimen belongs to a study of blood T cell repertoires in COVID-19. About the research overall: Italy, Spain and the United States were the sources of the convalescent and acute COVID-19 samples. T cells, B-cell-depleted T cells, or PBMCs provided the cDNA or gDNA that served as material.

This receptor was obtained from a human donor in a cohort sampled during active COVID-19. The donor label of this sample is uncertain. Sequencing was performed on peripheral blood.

In nucleotides, the CDR3 is TGCGCCAGCAGCCTAGGGGGACGCTATGGCTACACCTTC. Residues: CASSLGGRYGYTF. The chain combines TRBV5-1 with TRBJ1-2, with D possibly matching TRBD1 (6 bases). The V gene lost 4 bases and the J gene lost 4 bases, with 11 bases spanning the gap. The CDR3 contains 13 residues. In germline, CDR1 is SGHRS, CDR2 YFSETQ.